This TCR beta chain was found in a study of T cell responses to AZD1222 COVID-19 vaccine. Generated by immunoSEQ multiplex PCR, the TCRdb table keeps only in-frame clones and is missing some. This repertoire shows 150,000 to 180,000 clones, 88% found once; its top ten account for around 3.1%. Germline assignment: CDR1 SNHLY and CDR2 FYNNEI. The CDR3 spans 12 residues. Trimming pared 1 base from V and 7 bases from J, leaving 7 bases between. This TCR derives from an adult in good health. Material: peripheral blood, obtained on day 0 of AZD1222 vaccination. The chain employs TRBV2 and TRBJ1-2; unclear D gene. The CDR3 spells CASSEEGRGYTF. For the CDR3, the DNA is TGTGCCAGCAGTGAAGAAGGGCGTGGCTACACCTTC. The whole variable domain, filled in from reference TRBV2 and TRBJ1-2, reads EPEVTQTPSHQVTQMGQEVILRCVPISNHLYFYWYRQILGQKVEFLVSFYNNEISEKSEIFDDQFSVERPDGSNFTLKIRSTKLEDSAMYFCASSEEGRGYTFGSGTRLTVV.